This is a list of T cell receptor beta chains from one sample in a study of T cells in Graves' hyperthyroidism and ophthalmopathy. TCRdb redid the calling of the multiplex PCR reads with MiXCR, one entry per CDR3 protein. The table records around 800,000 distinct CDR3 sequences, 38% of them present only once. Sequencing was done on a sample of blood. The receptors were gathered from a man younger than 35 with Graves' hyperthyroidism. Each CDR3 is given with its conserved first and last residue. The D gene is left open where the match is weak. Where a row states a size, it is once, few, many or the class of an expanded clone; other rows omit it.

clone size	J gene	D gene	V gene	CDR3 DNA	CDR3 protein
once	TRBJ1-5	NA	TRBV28	TGTGCCAGCGTTGGCAGCAATCAGCCCCAGCATTTT	CASVGSNQPQHF
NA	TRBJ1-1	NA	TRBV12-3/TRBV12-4	TGTGCCAGCAGCCCAGGGGACCGATCCCCTGAAGCTTTCTTT	CASSPGDRSPEAFF
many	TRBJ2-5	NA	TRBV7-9	TGTGCCAGCAGCTTAGAGGCTTACCAAGAGACCCAGTACTTC	CASSLEAYQETQYF
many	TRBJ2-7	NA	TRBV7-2	TGTGCCAGCAGCTCGCTCGGGGGAAGGGGCGAGCAGTACTTC	CASSSLGGRGEQYF
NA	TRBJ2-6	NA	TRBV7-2	TGTGCCAGCAGCTTAGCGCTGAAGGATAACTCTGGGGCCAACGTCCTGACTTTC	CASSLALKDNSGANVLTF
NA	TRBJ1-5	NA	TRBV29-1	TGCAGCTTAACCGCAGGGGCGCGGAATCAGCCCCAGCATTTT	CSLTAGARNQPQHF
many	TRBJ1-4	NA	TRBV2	TGTGCCAGCAGAACGGGAGCGGCTAATGAAAAACTGTTTTTT	CASRTGAANEKLFF
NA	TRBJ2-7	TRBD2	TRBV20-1	TGCAGTGCTGCCGGGACTACTCGGGGGGAGCAGTACTTC	CSAAGTTRGEQYF
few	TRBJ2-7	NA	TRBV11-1	TGTGCCAGCAGCTTAGCCCGGGACAACTACGAGCAGTACTTC	CASSLARDNYEQYF
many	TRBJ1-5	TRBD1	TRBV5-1	TGCGCCAGCAGTGAGGGGGCAATCAATCAGCCCCAGCATTTT	CASSEGAINQPQHF
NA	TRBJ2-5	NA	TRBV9	TGTGCCAGCAGCGTAGGAGTAGAGGGGGGGCCTGAGACCCAGTACTTC	CASSVGVEGGPETQYF
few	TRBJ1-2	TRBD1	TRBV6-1	TGTGCCAGCAGTGAAGGGACAGGGGGCTCTGGCTACACCTTC	CASSEGTGGSGYTF
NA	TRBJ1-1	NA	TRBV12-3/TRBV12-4	TGTGCCAGCAGCACCTACAGGGATACTGAAGCTTTCTTT	CASSTYRDTEAFF
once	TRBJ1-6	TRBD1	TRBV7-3	TGTGCCAGCAGCCCCCAAGGACAGGGTGGATCACCCCTCCACTTT	CASSPQGQGGSPLHF
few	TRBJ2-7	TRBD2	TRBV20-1	TGCAGTGCTAGACAACGCCGGACTAGCGGGCTCCACGAGCAGTACTTC	CSARQRRTSGLHEQYF
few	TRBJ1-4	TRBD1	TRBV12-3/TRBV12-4	TGTGCCAGCACCCAGCGGACAGGGGATGAAAAACTGTTTTTT	CASTQRTGDEKLFF
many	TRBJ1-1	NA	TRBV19	TGTGCCAGTAACGTTAGGTCGGGTACTGAAGCTTTCTTT	CASNVRSGTEAFF
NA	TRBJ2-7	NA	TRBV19	TGTGCCAGTAGTATAGATAGCGGCGCCTACGAGCAGTACTTC	CASSIDSGAYEQYF
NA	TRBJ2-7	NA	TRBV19	TGTGCCAGCAGCCACGGGGCGTATTACGAGCAGTACTTC	CASSHGAYYEQYF
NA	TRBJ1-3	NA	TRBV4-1	TGCGCCAGCAGCCAAGGACAGTTGACTTTCTCTGGAAACACCATATATTTT	CASSQGQLTFSGNTIYF
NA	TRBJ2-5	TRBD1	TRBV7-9	TGTGCCAGCAGCTTGACAGGGGTTAGGGAGACCCAGTACTTC	CASSLTGVRETQYF
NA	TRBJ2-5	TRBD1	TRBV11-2	TGTGCCAGCACCTTCCGGGACAGGGTAGGGGGGGAGACCCAGTACTTC	CASTFRDRVGGETQYF
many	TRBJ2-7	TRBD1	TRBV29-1	TGCAGCGTGGGGGACAGCTACGAGCAGTACTTC	CSVGDSYEQYF
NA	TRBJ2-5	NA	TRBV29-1	TGCAGCGTTCGACACAGACTAATAGAGACCCAGTACTTC	CSVRHRLIETQYF
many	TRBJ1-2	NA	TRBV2	TGTGCCAGCAGGGTGACAGAATCGGGCTACACCTTC	CASRVTESGYTF
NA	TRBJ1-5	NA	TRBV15	TGTGCCACCAGCAGAGATCGGGCCGGTTGGTCCCAGCATTTT	CATSRDRAGWSQHF
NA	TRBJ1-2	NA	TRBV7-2	TGTGCCAGCAGCTTAGGGGTGGAGAAACCTAACTATGGCTACACCTTC	CASSLGVEKPNYGYTF
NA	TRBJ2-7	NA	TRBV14	TGTGCCAGCAGCCAAGGTCTCGAGGGGTCCCACGAGCAGTACTTC	CASSQGLEGSHEQYF
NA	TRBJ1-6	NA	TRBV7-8	TGTGCCAGCAGCTTAGATTCGGGGGTAGGGTGGGGTTCACCCCTCCACTTT	CASSLDSGVGWGSPLHF
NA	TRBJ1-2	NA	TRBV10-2	TGCGCCAGCACTGGGGGCCGCTATGGCTACACCTTC	CASTGGRYGYTF
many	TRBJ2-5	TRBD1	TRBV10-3	TGTGCCATCACCCCGGGACAGGGAGGACAAGAGACCCAGTACTTC	CAITPGQGGQETQYF
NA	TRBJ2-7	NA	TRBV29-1	TGCAGCTATCCTCCGGGACAACCCTACGAGCAGTACTTC	CSYPPGQPYEQYF
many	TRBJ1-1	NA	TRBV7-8	TGTGCCAGCAGCGGGGGGAGGCGCACTGAAGCTTTCTTT	CASSGGRRTEAFF
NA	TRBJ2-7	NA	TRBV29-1	TGCAGCGTTGGACACGGACCCTACGAGCAGTACTTC	CSVGHGPYEQYF
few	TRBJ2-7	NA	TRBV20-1	TGCAGTGCTAGACTAAGCTCCTACGAGCAGTACTTC	CSARLSSYEQYF
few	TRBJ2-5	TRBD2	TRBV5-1	TGCGCCAGCAGCTCCGGACTAGCTATCCAAGAGACCCAGTACTTC	CASSSGLAIQETQYF
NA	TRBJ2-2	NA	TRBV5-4	TGTGCCAGCAGCTTGGGGTTTGGTCCAGTCAACACCGGGGAGCTGTTTTTT	CASSLGFGPVNTGELFF
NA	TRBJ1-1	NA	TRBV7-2	TGTGCCAGCAGTCACGAGAACAGGACTTACACTGAAGCTTTCTTT	CASSHENRTYTEAFF
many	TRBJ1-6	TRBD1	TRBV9	TGTGCCAGCAGCGTGGGGACAGGGGGCTACAATTCACCCCTCCACTTT	CASSVGTGGYNSPLHF
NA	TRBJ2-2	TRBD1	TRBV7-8	TGTGCCAGCAGCTCGTGGGACAGTCCGGGTTTCGCCGGGGAGCTGTTTTTT	CASSSWDSPGFAGELFF
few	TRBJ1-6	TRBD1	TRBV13	TGTGCCAGCAGCTCCGGGACAGTGACCCCTAATTCACCCCTCCACTTT	CASSSGTVTPNSPLHF